The 30 T cell receptor beta chains in this list originate from one sample, sequenced in a study of T cell changes during pregnancy in multiple sclerosis. TCRdb's copy holds only in-frame clones and misses some; the assay was immunoSEQ multiplex PCR. The repertoire has around 65,000 clones, 88% of them found once; the top ten carry about 1.7%. The input for sequencing was peripheral blood, taken in the first trimester of pregnancy. The source is a female donor with multiple sclerosis, enrolled in a pregnancy study.

The CDR3 loop is CASSVPSLAGGPGGVHEQYF. As DNA, the CDR3 is TGTGCCAGCAGTGTCCCCAGCTTAGCGGGAGGGCCAGGCGGGGTCCACGAGCAGTACTTC. The chain is built from TRBV2 and TRBJ2-7; 11 nucleotides line up with TRBD2. The V gene's germline CDR1 is SNHLY and CDR2 FYNNEI. The CDR3 covers 20 residues. J was trimmed by 5 bases and V by 4 bases; bases with no gene match: 22.

This chain joins TRBV7-9 and TRBJ2-7, with D possibly TRBD1 on 5 matching bases. In germline, CDR1 is SEHNR, CDR2 FQNEAQ (reference sequence). This CDR3 is 13 amino acids long. Trimming took 1 base from V and 6 from J, leaving 10 bases between them. The CDR3 DNA reads TGTGCCAGCAGCTTAGAGGACATAATCGAGCAGTACTTC. It translates to CASSLEDIIEQYF. The variable domain in full, with the rest retrieved from reference TRBV7-9 and TRBJ2-7, is DTGVSQNPRHKITKRGQNVTFRCDPISEHNRLYWYRQTLGQGPEFLTYFQNEAQLEKSRLLSDRFSAERPKGSFSTLEIQRTEQGDSAMYLCASSLEDIIEQYFGPGTRLTVT.

The chain joins TRBV5-6 to TRBJ2-5; D is ambiguous. Germline V gene data show CDR1 as SGHDT and CDR2 as YYEEEE. The CDR3 length is 12 residues. V lost 0 bases to trimming and J lost 5 bases, with 5 bases between them. The CDR3 sequence: CASSLARETQYF. The DNA for the CDR3 is TGTGCCAGCAGCTTGGCCCGGGAGACCCAGTACTTC.

The chain combines TRBV11-2 with TRBJ2-1, with 8 positions matching TRBD2. This CDR3 region has 13 residues. The ends lost 2 bases at V and 10 bases at J; junction bases unmatched: 4. In germline, CDR1 is SGHAT, CDR2 FQNNGV. DNA of the CDR3: TGTGCCAGCAGCTTATTAGCGGGAAGCGAGCAGTTCTTC. Its protein is CASSLLAGSEQFF.

V and J are TRBV7-9 and TRBJ2-7; TRBD2 agrees at 8 bases. The trim removed 6 bases at V and 5 bases at J, leaving 6 bases unmatched. Germline V lookup: CDR1 SEHNR, CDR2 FQNEAQ (reference sequence). The CDR3 totals 13 residues. CDR3 protein: CASSPAGVDEQYF. The CDR3 bases are TGTGCCAGCAGTCCAGCGGGAGTTGACGAGCAGTACTTC.

This chain connects TRBV27 to TRBJ2-3, with D unclear. The CDR3 contains 15 residues. CDR1 and CDR2 (germline): MNHEY, SMNVEV (reference sequence). Trimming removed 2 bases from V and 3 bases from J, with 12 bases in between. The CDR3 bases are TGTGCCAGCAGTTTAATGTTGAGGAGAACAGATACGCAGTATTTT. Its protein is CASSLMLRRTDTQYF.

The gene calls are TRBV5-6 and TRBJ1-1; D is possibly TRBD1 (5 bases). The length of the CDR3 is 11 residues. Looked up from germline, CDR1 is SGHDT and CDR2 is YYEEEE. Trimming took off 2 bases at V and 7 bases at J, with 6 bases between the two ends. CDR3 coding DNA: TGTGCCAGCAGCTTCGACAGTGAAGCTTTCTTT. It specifies CASSFDSEAFF. The complete variable domain, with remaining parts taken from reference TRBV5-6 and TRBJ1-1, reads DAGVTQSPTHLIKTRGQQVTLRCSPKSGHDTVSWYQQALGQGPQFIFQYYEEEERQRGNFPDRFSGHQFPNYSSELNVNALLLGDSALYLCASSFDSEAFFGQGTRLTVV.

The genes are TRBV11-2 and TRBJ2-7; D gene ambiguous. CDR1 and CDR2 from the germline V gene are SGHAT and FQNNGV. The CDR3 is made up of 16 amino acids. Between the trimmed V and J ends, which lost 1 base and 0 bases, there was a span of 13 bases. CDR3 in amino acids: CASSLVWAGNSYEQYF. CDR3 nucleotide sequence: TGTGCCAGCAGCTTAGTTTGGGCAGGCAACTCCTACGAGCAGTACTTC.

CDR3 in amino acids: CASSYRAGTDTQYF. The CDR3 coding sequence is TGCGCCAGCAGCTACAGGGCTGGCACAGATACGCAGTATTTT. The V call is TRBV5-1, the J call TRBJ2-3; weak D call: TRBD1 (6 bases). V lost 3 bases to trimming and J lost 1 base, with 9 bases between them. This CDR3 has 14 residues. Germline V gives CDR1 SGHRS, CDR2 YFSETQ.

This sequence joins TRBV5-1 and TRBJ2-1; the match to TRBD2 covers 10 bases. V lost 1 base to trimming and J lost 4 bases; unmatched junction nucleotides: 8. This CDR3 region has 17 residues. Germline V gene lookup returns CDR1 SGHRS and CDR2 YFSETQ. The CDR3 loop is CASSLLLAGLPYNEQFF. Here the CDR3 DNA reads TGCGCCAGCAGCTTGCTACTAGCGGGATTGCCTTACAATGAGCAGTTCTTC.

V and J are TRBV7-4 and TRBJ1-1; the D is unclear. Germline-derived CDR1 and CDR2 are SGHVT and SQSDAQ. This CDR3 is 19 amino acids long. The ends were cut back, 1 base at V and 0 bases at J, with 21 bases in the middle. The DNA for the CDR3 is TGTGCCAGCAGCTTAGGACGGGTCCAAAACTCCTTTATGAACACTGAAGCTTTCTTT. Translating it yields CASSLGRVQNSFMNTEAFF.

This clone was detected once. The chain is built from TRBV5-4 and TRBJ2-7; 7 nucleotides align to TRBD2. CDR3 size: 16 residues. Germline-derived CDR1 and CDR2 are SGHNT and YYREEE (reference sequence). V lost 1 base and J lost 2; bases outside the gene matches: 9. The CDR3 nucleotides are TGTGCCAGCAGCTTGCCCTCTAGCGGTCGTACCTACGAGCAGTACTTC. Its protein product is CASSLPSSGRTYEQYF.

The V call is TRBV18, the J call TRBJ2-1; TRBD2 matches 12 bases. This CDR3 region has 14 residues. Germline V gene sequence: CDR1 KGHSH, CDR2 LQKENI. The trim removed 6 bases at V and 7 bases at J, leaving 4 bases unmatched. CDR3 sequence (DNA): TGTGCCAGCTCCCTAGGACTAGCGGGGAATGAGCAGTTCTTC. This translates into CASSLGLAGNEQFF.

The chain has TRBV30 and TRBJ2-1; the match to TRBD1 covers 7 bases. The CDR3 is 13 residues long. Germline-derived CDR1 and CDR2 are GTSNPN and SVGIG (reference sequence). V lost 8 bases, J lost 5 bases, and 9 bases stayed unmatched. DNA of the CDR3: TGTGCCGCTTCGGGACAGATAAACAATGAGCAGTTCTTC. Amino acids: CAASGQINNEQFF.

This clone was counted a single time. The chain joins TRBV7-2 to TRBJ2-5, with 7 positions matching TRBD1. V lost 4 bases to trimming and J lost 0 bases; unmatched junction nucleotides: 2. CDR3 length equals 14 residues. The germline V gene encodes CDR1 SGHTA and CDR2 FQGNSA. This CDR3 reads CASSYQGDQETQYF. The CDR3 nucleotides are TGTGCCAGCAGCTACCAGGGGGACCAAGAGACCCAGTACTTC.

The V call is TRBV19, the J call TRBJ2-6, with a tentative D call TRBD2 (6 bases). Looked up from germline, CDR1 is LNHDA and CDR2 is SQIVND (reference sequence). The CDR3 loop spans 17 amino acids. The germline V and J ends were trimmed by 4 bases and 1 base, with 14 bases remaining between them. CDR3 region: CASSRRDGTSGANVLTF. The CDR3 coding sequence is TGTGCCAGTAGTAGACGGGACGGGACTTCTGGGGCCAACGTCCTGACTTTC. The complete variable domain, with remaining parts taken from reference TRBV19 and TRBJ2-6, reads DGGITQSPKYLFRKEGQNVTLSCEQNLNHDAMYWYRQDPGQGLRLIYYSQIVNDFQKGDIAEGYSVSREKKESFPLTVTSAQKNPTAFYLCASSRRDGTSGANVLTFGAGSRLTVL.

The chain employs TRBV11-3 and TRBJ2-3, with unresolved D. The CDR3 covers 13 residues. With 4 bases removed from V and 2 bases from J, the gap between germline ends came to 7 bases. CDR1 SGHNT and CDR2 YENEEA come from the germline V gene. CDR3 DNA: TGTGCCAGCAGCTCACAGACCACAGATACGCAGTATTTT. Protein sequence: CASSSQTTDTQYF.

The V call is TRBV18, the J call TRBJ2-5; no reliable D call. Germline V gives CDR1 KGHSH, CDR2 LQKENI. This CDR3 region has 11 residues. Trimming took 6 bases from V and 5 from J, leaving 7 bases between them. CDR3 nucleotide sequence: TGTGCCAGCTCCTCGGAGGAGACCCAGTACTTC. This gives the protein CASSSEETQYF.

The rearrangement links TRBV4-3 to TRBJ2-5; TRBD2 matches at 12 bases. This CDR3 spans 17 amino acids. Looked up from germline, CDR1 is LGHNA and CDR2 is YSLEER. The junction had 3 bases not matched to a gene; V was cut back by 1 base and J by 0 bases. The CDR3 region has the DNA TGCGCCAGCAGCCAAGCTAGCGGGAGGGCGTACCAAGAGACCCAGTACTTC. Amino acids: CASSQASGRAYQETQYF.

The J gene is TRBJ2-7, the V gene TRBV11-2; 8 nucleotides align to TRBD2. V shed 1 base and J 0 bases; nucleotides not matched to a gene: 5. The CDR3 sequence is 16 residues long. The germline V gene has CDR1 SGHAT and CDR2 FQNNGV. The CDR3 sequence is CASSLVGGGSSYEQYF. The CDR3 bases are TGTGCCAGCAGCTTAGTAGGCGGGGGGAGCTCCTACGAGCAGTACTTC.

The chain uses TRBV18 and TRBJ2-5, with 8 bases aligning to TRBD1. The J segment lost 5 bases and the V segment lost 2 bases, leaving 7 bases of the junction unmatched. The germline V gene encodes CDR1 KGHSH and CDR2 LQKENI. The CDR3 is 15 residues long. CDR3 sequence reads: CASSPGTGGEETQYF. Here the CDR3 DNA reads TGTGCCAGCTCACCAGGGACAGGTGGGGAGGAGACCCAGTACTTC.

The rearrangement links TRBV5-5 to TRBJ1-1; TRBD1 aligns across 8 bases. The CDR3 is made up of 15 amino acids. The junction had 5 bases not matched to a gene; V was cut back by 3 bases and J by 1 base. CDR1 and CDR2 (germline): SGHKS, YYEKEE (reference sequence). For the CDR3, the DNA is TGTGCCAGCAGCTCGGACAGGGATCCGAACACTGAAGCTTTCTTT. It is translated as CASSSDRDPNTEAFF. Combining the CDR3 with reference TRBV5-5 and TRBJ1-1 gives the whole variable domain DAGVTQSPTHLIKTRGQQVTLRCSPISGHKSVSWYQQVLGQGPQFIFQYYEKEERGRGNFPDRFSARQFPNYSSELNVNALLLGDSALYLCASSSDRDPNTEAFFGQGTRLTVV.

For the CDR3, the DNA is TGTGCCAGCAGTTTATCGTTTCTTTATGGCTACACCTTC. Encoded protein: CASSLSFLYGYTF. The chain has TRBV27 and TRBJ1-2, with D uncertain. Germline-derived CDR1 and CDR2 are MNHEY and SMNVEV (reference sequence). This CDR3 region has 13 residues. Between the trimmed V and J ends, which lost 0 bases and 5 bases, there was a span of 7 bases.

The genes are TRBV13 and TRBJ1-6; tentative D call: TRBD1 (5 bases). The ends were cut back, 5 bases at V and 9 bases at J, with 17 bases in the middle. CDR1 PRHDT and CDR2 FYEKMQ come from the germline V gene (reference sequence). The CDR3 is 15 residues long. CDR3 residues: CASSRDGHWSSPLHF. DNA of the CDR3: TGTGCCAGCAGCCGTGACGGACATTGGAGTTCACCCCTCCACTTT.

The rearrangement joins TRBV5-6 to TRBJ1-5; 9 bases are a match to TRBD1. CDR3 length: 16 residues. From germline, CDR1 is SGHDT and CDR2 YYEEEE. Trimming at V came to 0 bases and at J to 6 bases, leaving 7 bases not matched to a gene. The CDR3 reads CASSLGTGERSQPQHF. In nucleotides, the CDR3 is TGTGCCAGCAGCTTGGGGACAGGGGAACGGAGTCAGCCCCAGCATTTT.

The chain links TRBV28 to TRBJ2-3, with 12 bases fitting TRBD2. The CDR3 runs to 16 residues. Germline loops: CDR1 MDHEN, CDR2 SYDVKM. After removal of 4 bases from V and 2 bases from J, the junction contained 4 bases not matched to a gene. The CDR3 coding sequence is TGTGCCAGCAGTTCCGGGACTAGCGGGTTCACAGATACGCAGTATTTT. Its translation: CASSSGTSGFTDTQYF.

This clone was found once. This chain uses TRBV11-2 with TRBJ1-3; tentatively, D is TRBD1 (5 bases). The CDR3 length is 15 residues. Trimming took 2 bases from V and 3 from J, leaving 11 bases between them. Germline loops: CDR1 SGHAT, CDR2 FQNNGV. CDR3 sequence reads: CASSLLGGSGNTIYF. The CDR3 DNA reads as TGTGCCAGCAGCTTATTGGGGGGGAGTGGAAACACCATATATTTT.

The rearrangement uses TRBV28 and TRBJ1-2; TRBD1 might be the D (6 bases). This CDR3 comprises 15 residues. With 5 bases removed from V and 0 bases from J, the gap between germline ends came to 13 bases. Looked up from germline, CDR1 is MDHEN and CDR2 is SYDVKM. The CDR3 DNA reads TGTGCCAGCAGTCATCGACAGGTTTCTAACTATGGCTACACCTTC. Its protein product is CASSHRQVSNYGYTF.

The chain links TRBV12-5 to TRBJ2-7, with a weak D call TRBD2 (5 bases). The CDR3 consists of 13 residues. The germline CDR1 and CDR2 sequences are LGHNT and FRNRAP. V was clipped by 9 bases and J by 0 bases, with 12 bases between them. The DNA of the CDR3 is TGTGCTAGCCGACTATATAGCTCCTACGAGCAGTACTTC. Protein product: CASRLYSSYEQYF.

Here the CDR3 reads CAWNNRGGQPQHF. In DNA, the CDR3 is TGTGCCTGGAACAACAGGGGAGGCCAGCCCCAGCATTTT. The V gene is TRBV30, the J gene TRBJ1-5; 7 bases agree with TRBD1. With V trimmed by 4 bases and J by 7 bases, 7 bases remained unmatched. The CDR3 is 13 residues long. Germline lookup yields CDR1 GTSNPN and CDR2 SVGIG (reference sequence).